This T cell receptor (beta chain) was found in a study of T cell responses to AZD1222 COVID-19 vaccine. V was cut by 3 bases and J by 5 bases, with 10 bases left in between. This CDR3 is built from 13 residues. The assay was immunoSEQ multiplex PCR, and TCRdb's table has in-frame clones only and misses some. The data show about 120,000 clones, 85% to 95% seen once. Study-wide results and limits: Elevations in Spike-specific TCR breadth and depth followed administration of two AZD1222 doses.

In regard to this clone: The target antigen is unknown.

Sequencing was performed on peripheral blood, taken 28 days after the second AZD1222 dose. The chain employs TRBV12-3 or TRBV12-4 and TRBJ1-1; D unresolved. This receptor was obtained from an adult who received the AZD1222 COVID-19 vaccine. The CDR3 is CASSLRERTEAFF. For the CDR3, the DNA is TGTGCCAGCAGTTTGAGGGAGAGGACTGAAGCTTTCTTT.